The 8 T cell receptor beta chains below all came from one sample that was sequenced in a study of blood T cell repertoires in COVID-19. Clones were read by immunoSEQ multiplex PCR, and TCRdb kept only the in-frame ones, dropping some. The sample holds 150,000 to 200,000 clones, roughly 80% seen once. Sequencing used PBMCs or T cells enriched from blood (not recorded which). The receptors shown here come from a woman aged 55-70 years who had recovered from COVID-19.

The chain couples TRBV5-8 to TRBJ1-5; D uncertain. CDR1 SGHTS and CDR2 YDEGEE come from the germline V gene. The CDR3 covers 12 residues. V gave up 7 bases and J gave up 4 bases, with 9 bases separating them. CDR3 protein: CASQVLNQPQHF. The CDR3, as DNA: TGTGCCAGCCAGGTTTTGAATCAGCCCCAGCATTTT. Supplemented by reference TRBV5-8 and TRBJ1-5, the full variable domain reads EAGVTQSPTHLIKTRGQQATLRCSPISGHTSVYWYQQALGLGLQFLLWYDEGEERNRGNFPPRFSGRQFPNYSSELNVNALELEDSALYLCASQVLNQPQHFGDGTRLSIL.

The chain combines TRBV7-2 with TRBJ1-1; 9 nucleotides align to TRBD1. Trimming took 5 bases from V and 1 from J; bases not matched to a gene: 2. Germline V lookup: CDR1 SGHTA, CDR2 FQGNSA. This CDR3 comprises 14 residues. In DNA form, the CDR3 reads TGTGCCAGCAGCGCGACAGGGGGGAACACTGAAGCTTTCTTT. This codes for CASSATGGNTEAFF.

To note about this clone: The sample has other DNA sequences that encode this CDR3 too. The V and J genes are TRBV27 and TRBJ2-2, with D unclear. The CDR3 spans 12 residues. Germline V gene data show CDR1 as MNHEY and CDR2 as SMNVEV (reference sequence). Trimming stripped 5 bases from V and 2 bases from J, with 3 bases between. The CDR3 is CASSPNTGELFF. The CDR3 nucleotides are TGTGCCAGCAGTCCTAACACCGGGGAGCTGTTTTTT.

CDR3: CASRSLHRVNTEEAFF. The CDR3, as DNA: TGTGCCAGCAGATCCTTACACAGGGTGAACACTGAGGAAGCTTTCTTT. This chain joins TRBV27 and TRBJ1-1; tentative D call: TRBD1 (6 bases). The V end lost 6 bases, the J end lost 8 bases, and 25 bases lay between the germline ends. Germline V gives CDR1 MNHEY, CDR2 SMNVEV (reference sequence). This CDR3 spans 16 amino acids.

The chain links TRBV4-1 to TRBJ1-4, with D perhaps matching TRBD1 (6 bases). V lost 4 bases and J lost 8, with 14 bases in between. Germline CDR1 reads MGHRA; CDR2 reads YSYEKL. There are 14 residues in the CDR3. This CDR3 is CASSLSRDTEKLFF. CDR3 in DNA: TGCGCCAGCAGCCTGAGTAGGGACACCGAAAAACTGTTTTTT.

The CDR3 loop is CASSRTGQNTEAFF. The CDR3 bases are TGCGCCAGCAGCAGGACAGGGCAGAACACTGAAGCTTTCTTT. V usage is TRBV5-1 and J usage is TRBJ1-1, with TRBD1 matching 8 bases. Unmatched junction bases numbered 3, after V lost 4 bases and J lost 1 base. Germline CDR1 and CDR2: SGHRS and YFSETQ. This CDR3 has 14 amino acids.

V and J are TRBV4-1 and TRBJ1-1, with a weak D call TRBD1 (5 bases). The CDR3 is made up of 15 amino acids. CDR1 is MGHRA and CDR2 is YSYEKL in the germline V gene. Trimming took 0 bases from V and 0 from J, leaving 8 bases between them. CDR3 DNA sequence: TGCGCCAGCAGCCAAGATCAGGGATTGAACACTGAAGCTTTCTTT. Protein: CASSQDQGLNTEAFF.

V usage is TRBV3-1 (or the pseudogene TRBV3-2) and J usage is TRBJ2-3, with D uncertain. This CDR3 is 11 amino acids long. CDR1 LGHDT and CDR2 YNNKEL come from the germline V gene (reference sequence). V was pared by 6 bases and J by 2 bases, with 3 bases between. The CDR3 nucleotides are TGTGCCAGCAGTCACACAGATACGCAGTATTTT. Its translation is CASSHTDTQYF.